These T cell receptor beta chains were read from a single sample in a study of T cell clonotyping in hematopoietic cell transplantation. Data came from immunoSEQ multiplex PCR; TCRdb stores just in-frame clones and leaves some out. The data hold more than 10,000 clones, with around 83% observed a single time. The material sequenced was PBMCs, taken 100 days after allogeneic stem cell transplant. The receptor source for this set is a female patient in her 40s who had an allogeneic stem cell transplant from a related donor, so T cells may come from the graft donor. Some clones in this sample may be carry-over from other donors' samples. CDR3s include the opening cysteine and the closing phenylalanine or tryptophan. The order of the fields is clone size, J gene, D gene, V gene, CDR3 protein, CDR3 DNA. D genes are given only for firm matches. A row's size may be missing; if present it is once, few, many or a size class.

NA,TRBJ2-7,TRBD1,TRBV5-1,CASSLAGQVSYEQYF,TGCGCCAGCAGCTTGGCGGGACAGGTTTCCTACGAGCAGTACTTC
NA,TRBJ2-3,NA,TRBV4-1,CASSQESRGADTQYF,TGCGCCAGCAGCCAAGAAAGTCGGGGGGCGGATACGCAGTATTTT
NA,TRBJ2-7,NA,TRBV10-3,CAIRRAYEQYF,TGTGCCATCAGGCGGGCCTACGAGCAGTACTTC
NA,TRBJ2-5,TRBD2,TRBV7-2,CASSSAGGRETQYF,TGTGCCAGCAGCTCCGCGGGGGGGCGAGAGACCCAGTACTTC
NA,TRBJ2-5,NA,TRBV7-7,CASSPGPLEAQYF,TGTGCTAGCAGCCCGGGACCTCTGGAGGCCCAGTACTTC
NA,TRBJ1-3,NA,TRBV4-3,CASSLLSGTGNTIYF,TGCGCCAGCAGCCTCCTATCCGGGACAGGAAACACCATATATTTT
NA,TRBJ1-3,NA,TRBV7-8,CASSLPGRNTIYF,TGTGCCAGCAGCTTACCGGGACGCAACACCATATATTTT
NA,TRBJ2-2,TRBD1,TRBV5-4,CASSLGPGQATGELFF,TGTGCCAGCAGCTTGGGACCGGGACAGGCGACCGGGGAGCTGTTTTTT
NA,TRBJ2-5,NA,TRBV29-1,CSAEVASQETQYF,TGCAGCGCAGAGGTAGCGAGCCAAGAGACCCAGTACTTC
medium-sized,TRBJ1-1,NA,TRBV11-1,CASSLRNRDTEAFF,TGTGCCAGCAGCTTAAGAAACAGGGACACTGAAGCTTTCTTT
once,TRBJ2-3,TRBD1,TRBV28,CASSLVRTGKSDTQYF,TGTGCCAGCAGTTTGGTCCGGACAGGGAAATCAGATACGCAGTATTTT
NA,TRBJ2-1,TRBD1,TRBV19,CASSSRGQTYNEQFF,TGTGCCAGTAGTTCTAGGGGACAGACCTACAATGAGCAGTTCTTC
NA,TRBJ2-3,TRBD2,TRBV5-6,CASNSGTSLPDTQYF,TGTGCCAGCAACTCCGGGACTAGTTTACCAGATACGCAGTATTTT
NA,TRBJ2-7,TRBD1,TRBV4-2,CASSRGQGDYEQYF,TGTGCCAGCAGCCGGGGACAGGGGGATTACGAGCAGTACTTC
few,TRBJ2-1,NA,TRBV7-2,CASSLVRANEQFF,TGTGCCAGCAGCTTAGTCAGGGCCAATGAGCAGTTCTTC
NA,TRBJ2-2,TRBD1,TRBV5-4,CASSWSTGGGELFF,TGTGCCAGCAGCTGGTCGACAGGGGGCGGGGAGCTGTTTTTT
NA,TRBJ2-3,TRBD1,TRBV6-5,CASSSWTGRTDTQYF,TGTGCCAGCAGTTCCTGGACAGGGAGGACAGATACGCAGTATTTT
NA,TRBJ2-1,TRBD2,TRBV19,CASKLAGGPYNEQFF,TGTGCCAGTAAATTAGCGGGTGGACCTTACAATGAGCAGTTCTTC
NA,TRBJ2-7,TRBD1,TRBV30,CAWAGGYEQYF,TGTGCCTGGGCAGGGGGCTACGAGCAGTACTTC
once,TRBJ1-2,NA,TRBV2,CASTSTPLYGYTF,TGTGCCAGCACTTCAACCCCACTCTATGGCTACACCTTC
NA,TRBJ1-5,TRBD1,TRBV6-5,CASSARQGIDQPQHF,TGTGCCAGCAGTGCACGACAGGGAATCGATCAGCCCCAGCATTTT
NA,TRBJ2-7,NA,TRBV29-1,CSVGTVTYEQYF,TGCAGCGTTGGGACGGTTACCTACGAGCAGTACTTC
NA,TRBJ2-3,NA,TRBV29-1,CSVAKGGGGSTDTQYF,TGCAGCGTCGCAAAGGGGGGAGGGGGGAGCACAGATACGCAGTATTTT
NA,TRBJ2-7,TRBD1,TRBV27,CASSTNSGGKGYEQYF,TGTGCCAGCAGCACGAATTCAGGGGGCAAAGGCTACGAGCAGTACTTC
NA,TRBJ2-7,NA,TRBV27,CASRRGGNEQYF,TGTGCCAGCCGACGGGGAGGCAACGAGCAGTACTTC
NA,TRBJ1-5,TRBD1,TRBV28,CASRTTGGSNQPQHF,TGTGCCAGCAGAACGACAGGGGGAAGCAATCAGCCCCAGCATTTT
NA,TRBJ1-1,NA,TRBV14,CASSPYGGTEAFF,TGTGCCAGCAGCCCCTACGGCGGTACTGAAGCTTTCTTT
NA,TRBJ2-5,NA,TRBV5-4,CASSPEQGLSQETQYF,TGTGCCAGCAGCCCGGAACAGGGCCTTTCACAAGAGACCCAGTACTTC
NA,TRBJ1-6,TRBD1,TRBV9,CARGDSYNSPLHF,TGTGCCAGAGGGGACAGCTATAATTCACCCCTCCACTTT
NA,TRBJ1-2,NA,TRBV5-1,CASSLMDDGYGYTF,TGCGCCAGCAGCTTAATGGATGACGGCTATGGCTACACCTTC
NA,TRBJ2-1,NA,TRBV4-1,CASSQLDEQFF,TGCGCCAGCAGCCAATTGGATGAGCAGTTCTTC
NA,TRBJ2-5,TRBD2,TRBV5-8,CASSSVGLAGGQETQYF,TGTGCCAGCAGCTCAGTGGGACTAGCGGGGGGACAAGAGACCCAGTACTTC
NA,TRBJ2-3,NA,TRBV19,CASRGGRAIDTQYF,TGTGCCAGTAGAGGAGGCAGGGCGATCGATACGCAGTATTTT
once,TRBJ1-5,NA,TRBV6-1,CASSEVWDQPQHF,TGTGCCAGCAGTGAGGTCTGGGACCAGCCCCAGCATTTT
few,TRBJ1-1,TRBD1,TRBV5-6,CASSLTGGNTEAFF,TGTGCCAGCAGCTTGACAGGGGGGAACACTGAAGCTTTCTTT
NA,TRBJ2-7,TRBD2,TRBV7-2,CASSLYSGDTYEQYF,TGTGCCAGCAGCTTGTATAGCGGGGACACCTACGAGCAGTACTTC
NA,TRBJ2-7,TRBD1,TRBV7-9,CASSGTGDTFYEQYF,TGTGCCAGCAGCGGTACAGGGGACACATTCTACGAGCAGTACTTC